The rows below give T cell receptor beta chains drawn from one sample of a study of cytomegalovirus exposure and HLA in healthy donors. Measured with immunoSEQ multiplex PCR; TCRdb has only the in-frame clones, and not every one. The repertoire holds 200,000 to 250,000 clones, with 70% to 80% as singletons. The material sequenced was PBMCs. The receptors originated from a girl aged 2 to 10 in good health and CMV-seronegative. Each CDR3 is given with its conserved first and last residue. The D gene is left open where the match is weak. Only some rows state a clone size, as once, few, many or a class for expanded clones.

V,J,size,D,DNA,CDR3
TRBV5-1,TRBJ1-5,-,-,TGCGCCAGCAGCCCGGGCGGCGGGACGTTGGGGAGCAATCAGCCCCAGCATTTT,CASSPGGGTLGSNQPQHF
TRBV29-1,TRBJ1-2,-,-,TGCAGCGTTGTGACAGGCGATCATGGCTACACCTTC,CSVVTGDHGYTF
TRBV7-9,TRBJ1-1,few,-,TGTGCCAGCAGCTTAGCGCTACCTGGAGCTTTCTTT,CASSLALPGAFF
TRBV7-2,TRBJ2-3,-,TRBD2,TGTGCCAGCAGCCTATCAGCGGGGGGGAGCACAGATACGCAGTATTTT,CASSLSAGGSTDTQYF
TRBV27,TRBJ2-5,once,-,TGTGCCAGCAGTTTAGGGTCGTCTAGTATGGAGACCCAGTACTTC,CASSLGSSSMETQYF
TRBV27,TRBJ2-1,-,TRBD2,TGTGCCAGCAGTTCACGACTAGCGGGAGTTAGGGCCAATGAGCAGTTCTTC,CASSSRLAGVRANEQFF
TRBV19,TRBJ1-2,-,-,TGTGCCAGTACCGACCCCCCGGGGACTGCTGGCTACACCTTC,CASTDPPGTAGYTF
TRBV2,TRBJ1-5,-,TRBD1,TGTGCCAGCAGCGATACAGGGGACCAGCCCCAGCATTTT,CASSDTGDQPQHF
TRBV9,TRBJ1-2,once,TRBD1,TGTGCCAGCTCAGGGACAGATCAGTATGGCTACACCTTC,CASSGTDQYGYTF
TRBV7-2,TRBJ2-1,-,-,TGTGCCAGCAGCTTATCGGGGTCAAGCTACAATGAGCAGTTCTTC,CASSLSGSSYNEQFF
TRBV2,TRBJ2-5,-,TRBD2,TGTGCCAGCAGTGGTAGCGGGGGCCAGTACCAAGAGACCCAGTACTTC,CASSGSGGQYQETQYF
TRBV19,TRBJ1-2,-,TRBD1,TGTGCCAGTAGCGACACTTGGGACAGCGTTTATGGCTACACCTTC,CASSDTWDSVYGYTF
TRBV13,TRBJ2-5,once,TRBD1,TGTGCCAGCAGCATCTGGACAGGGGGCCAAGAGACCCAGTACTTC,CASSIWTGGQETQYF
TRBV30,TRBJ2-5,few,TRBD2,TGTGCCTGGACCCGGACTAGCGGGAGCCGGGGGACCCAGTACTTC,CAWTRTSGSRGTQYF
TRBV2,TRBJ2-7,-,TRBD2,TGTGCCAGCAGTACTAGCGACTACGAGCAGTACTTC,CASSTSDYEQYF
TRBV14,TRBJ1-3,-,-,TGTGCCAGCAGCCAAGGCTTTGTGGGAGCCACCATATATTTT,CASSQGFVGATIYF
TRBV18,TRBJ2-6,-,TRBD1,TGTGCCAGCTCACCAGAGATCCGGGACAGGGATGTCTCTGGGGCCAACGTCCTGACTTTC,CASSPEIRDRDVSGANVLTF
TRBV7-9,TRBJ2-5,-,-,TGTGCCAGCAGCTCCACAGGGAAATCCCAAGAGACCCAGTACTTC,CASSSTGKSQETQYF
TRBV6-5,TRBJ2-1,-,TRBD2,TGTGCCAGCAGGCTCGGGACTAGCGTCTGGGCTGAGCAGTTCTTC,CASRLGTSVWAEQFF
TRBV6-5,TRBJ2-3,once,-,TGTGCCAGCAGTTCCCCTAGCACAGATACGCAGTATTTT,CASSSPSTDTQYF
TRBV7-8,TRBJ1-2,-,-,TGTGCCAGCAGCCCGACAGCTAACTATGGCTACACCTTC,CASSPTANYGYTF
TRBV27,TRBJ1-6,-,TRBD1,TGTGCCAGCAGTTTGGAGGACAGGGCAGGGTCACCCCTCCACTTT,CASSLEDRAGSPLHF
TRBV5-4,TRBJ2-5,-,TRBD2,TGTGCCAGCAGGGAGCGGGGGGAAGAGACCCAGTACTTC,CASRERGEETQYF
TRBV7-6,TRBJ2-2,-,-,TGTGCCAGCAGCTTAGAGGGGATCACCGGGGAGCTGTTTTTT,CASSLEGITGELFF
TRBV18,TRBJ1-2,-,-,TGTGCCAGCTCTCCTACAGGTGCTAACTATGGCTACACCTTC,CASSPTGANYGYTF
TRBV18,TRBJ2-7,-,-,TGTGCCAGCTCAACGAACAGGGCCACCTACGAGCAGTACTTC,CASSTNRATYEQYF
TRBV11-2,TRBJ2-7,few,TRBD1,TGTGCCAGCAGCCCCTCTCGGGACAGCACCTACGAGCAGTACTTC,CASSPSRDSTYEQYF
TRBV19,TRBJ1-2,-,-,TGTGCCAGTAGTATAGGAATACGCGGGACGGTGAACTATGGCTACACCTTC,CASSIGIRGTVNYGYTF
TRBV5-1,TRBJ2-1,few,-,TGCGCCAGCAGCTTGCCACAGGTTGGTAATGAGCAGTTCTTC,CASSLPQVGNEQFF
TRBV6-5,TRBJ2-1,-,TRBD1,TGTGCCAGCAGTACCCCGGGACAGGGGATACCGGGGCAGTTCTTC,CASSTPGQGIPGQFF
TRBV7-9,TRBJ1-2,few,-,TGTGCCAGCAGCTTAGCAGAGGGCCCCTATGGCTACACCTTC,CASSLAEGPYGYTF
TRBV5-1,TRBJ2-7,-,-,TGCGCCAGCAGCTTGGATAACAGCTACGAGCAGTACTTC,CASSLDNSYEQYF
TRBV7-2,TRBJ2-1,few,-,TGTGCCAGCAGCTTAGTTTTAGCCAATGAGCAGTTCTTC,CASSLVLANEQFF
TRBV5-4,TRBJ2-3,-,-,TGTGCCAGCAGCTCGGTCGGGACTAGCACAGATACGCAGTATTTT,CASSSVGTSTDTQYF
TRBV10-2,TRBJ1-5,-,TRBD1,TGCGCCAGCAGTGACCAACTCCGGGACAGGGATCAGCCCCAGCATTTT,CASSDQLRDRDQPQHF
TRBV7-9,TRBJ1-2,-,-,TGTGCCAGCAGCTATCTCGGGACTTCAGATGGCTACACCTTC,CASSYLGTSDGYTF
TRBV7-2,TRBJ2-7,-,-,TGTGCCAGCAGCTTACAGGTGTACGCAGTCTACGAGCAGTACTTC,CASSLQVYAVYEQYF
TRBV29-1,TRBJ2-5,-,TRBD1,TGCAGCGTTCGGGAACAGGGGCCACCCCAAGAGACCCAGTACTTC,CSVREQGPPQETQYF
TRBV7-3,TRBJ2-5,-,-,TGTGCCAGCAGCAACCAGGGATTGTACCAAGAGACCCAGTACTTC,CASSNQGLYQETQYF
TRBV10-3,TRBJ2-1,-,TRBD1,TGTGCCTCCGCGACGGGACAGGGAGGGGATGAGCAGTTCTTC,CASATGQGGDEQFF